The 21 T cell receptor beta chains below were found in one sample sequenced in a study of blood T cell repertoires in COVID-19. Clones were read by immunoSEQ multiplex PCR, and TCRdb kept only the in-frame ones, dropping some. The sample holds tens of thousands of clones, 82% seen once. Sequenced input: peripheral blood. These receptors were collected from a human donor in a cohort sampled during active COVID-19.

V usage is TRBV28 and J usage is TRBJ1-2, with TRBD1 matching over 9 bases. With 8 bases clipped from V and 1 base from J, the junction kept 5 bases outside the gene matches. Per germline, CDR1 MDHEN and CDR2 SYDVKM. The CDR3 is 14 amino acids. The CDR3 reads CASENRGRNYGYTF. The CDR3 DNA reads as TGTGCCAGCGAAAACAGGGGGCGTAACTATGGCTACACCTTC.

The rearrangement uses TRBV5-1 and TRBJ1-2, with TRBD1 matching 10 bases. Unmatched junction bases numbered 4, after V lost 0 bases and J lost 2 bases. The V gene's germline CDR1 is SGHRS and CDR2 YFSETQ. The CDR3 sequence is 16 residues long. CDR3 protein: CASSLATTGGNYGYTF. CDR3 in DNA: TGCGCCAGCAGCTTGGCGACGACAGGGGGCAACTATGGCTACACCTTC.

V is TRBV5-4 and J is TRBJ1-4; possible D gene TRBD1, 5 bases. Trimming stripped 0 bases from V and 8 bases from J, with 14 bases between. Germline CDR1 is SGHNT and CDR2 is YYREEE (reference sequence). The CDR3 has 15 amino acids. The DNA of the CDR3 is TGTGCCAGCAGCTTGGCCGGGACCGGGGGGGAAAAACTGTTTTTT. Translation: CASSLAGTGGEKLFF.

This chain uses TRBV5-1 with TRBJ2-7; tentative D call: TRBD2 (5 bases). The germline CDR1 and CDR2 sequences are SGHRS and YFSETQ. Between the trimmed V and J ends, which lost 0 bases and 1 base, there was a span of 11 bases. The CDR3 length is 15 residues. The CDR3 DNA follows: TGCGCCAGCAGCTTGGGGGCTAGCCTGTCCTACGAGCAGTACTTC. It specifies CASSLGASLSYEQYF. Full variable domain (remainder filled in from reference TRBV5-1 and TRBJ2-7): KAGVTQTPRYLIKTRGQQVTLSCSPISGHRSVSWYQQTPGQGLQFLFEYFSETQRNKGNFPGRFSGRQFSNSRSEMNVSTLELGDSALYLCASSLGASLSYEQYFGPGTRLTVT.

This clone has a single count. V and J are TRBV7-6 and TRBJ1-2; TRBD1 aligns across 9 bases. V trimming: 4 bases; J trimming: 4 bases; junction bases outside the gene matches: 7. The length of the CDR3 is 15 residues. The germline V gene encodes CDR1 SGHVS and CDR2 FNYEAQ. CDR3 coding DNA: TGTGCCAGCAGCTGGGGGGGACAGGGAATCTATGGCTACACCTTC. Encoded protein: CASSWGGQGIYGYTF.

V is TRBV6-6 and J is TRBJ1-2; unclear D gene. There are 12 residues in the CDR3. Trimming took 6 bases from V and 4 from J, leaving 9 bases between them. The germline CDR1 and CDR2 sequences are MNHNY and SVGAGI (reference sequence). The DNA for the CDR3 is TGTGCCAGCAGGGAACAGTCCTATGGCTACACCTTC. This encodes CASREQSYGYTF.

This rearrangement joins TRBV15 to TRBJ2-1; D is possibly TRBD1 (6 bases). Trimming pared 4 bases from V and 6 bases from J, leaving 19 bases between. In germline, CDR1 is LNHNV, CDR2 YYDKDF (reference sequence). This CDR3 has 16 amino acids. The CDR3 coding sequence is TGTGCCACCAGCAAACTAGACAGGACGCGTCGCAATGAGCAGTTCTTC. Its translation: CATSKLDRTRRNEQFF.

The chain combines TRBV6-4 with TRBJ2-5; tentative D call: TRBD2 (5 bases). The CDR3 covers 15 residues. The ends were cut back, 4 bases at V and 5 bases at J, with 17 bases in the middle. CDR1 MRHNA and CDR2 SNTAGT come from the germline V gene. CDR3 sequence (DNA): TGTGCCAGCAGTGCCCCCATTACTAGGCGGGAGACCCAGTACTTC. Translation: CASSAPITRRETQYF.

The chain uses TRBV3-1 (or the pseudogene TRBV3-2) and TRBJ2-2; 10 bases line up with TRBD2. The CDR3 is 15 amino acids. Germline V CDR1 and CDR2: LGHDT, YNNKEL (reference sequence). J gave up 4 bases and V 5 bases, and 4 bases lay outside the gene matches. The CDR3 bases are TGTGCCAGCAGCGGGACTAGCGAGCCCACCGGGGAGCTGTTTTTT. This gives the protein CASSGTSEPTGELFF.

This rearrangement joins TRBV19 to TRBJ1-2; 9 nucleotides align to TRBD1. The germline V gene encodes CDR1 LNHDA and CDR2 SQIVND (reference sequence). The CDR3 runs 14 residues. J was trimmed by 6 bases and V by 7 bases; bases with no gene match: 9. The CDR3 DNA reads as TGTGCCAGTACCACACCCGGGACAGGGAATGGCTACACCTTC. The encoded protein is CASTTPGTGNGYTF.

This rearrangement joins TRBV12-3 or TRBV12-4 to TRBJ2-7; 7 bases are shared with TRBD1. V lost 6 bases, J lost 6 bases, and 8 bases stayed unmatched. The CDR3 is 13 amino acids. In DNA form, the CDR3 reads TGTGCCAGCAGGAATACAGGGGCGGGCGAGCAGTACTTC. Its protein product is CASRNTGAGEQYF.

The CDR3 nucleotides are TGTGCCTGGAGTATTAGCGGGGGGGCCTACGAGCAGTACTTC. Residues: CAWSISGGAYEQYF. The J gene is TRBJ2-7, the V gene TRBV30, with TRBD2 matching 11 bases. Germline-derived CDR1 and CDR2 are GTSNPN and SVGIG (reference sequence). CDR3 size: 14 residues. J was trimmed by 2 bases and V by 2 bases; bases with no gene match: 2. The variable domain in full, completed from reference TRBV30 and TRBJ2-7, reads SQTIHQWPATLVQPVGSPLSLECTVEGTSNPNLYWYRQAAGRGLQLLFYSVGIGQISSEVPQNLSASRPQDRQFILSSKKLLLSDSGFYLCAWSISGGAYEQYFGPGTRLTVT.

The rearrangement joins TRBV5-1 to TRBJ2-2; 11 nucleotides agree with TRBD2. J gave up 0 bases and V 4 bases, and 2 bases lay outside the gene matches. CDR1 SGHRS and CDR2 YFSETQ come from the germline V gene. There are 16 residues in the CDR3. The DNA of the CDR3 is TGCGCCAGCAGCCGGACTAGCGGGTCGAACACCGGGGAGCTGTTTTTT. Protein: CASSRTSGSNTGELFF.

This chain links TRBV6-1 with TRBJ1-6; 8 bases align to TRBD1. J gave up 8 bases and V 2 bases, and 8 bases lay outside the gene matches. This CDR3 has 16 amino acids. Germline V gene lookup returns CDR1 MNHNS and CDR2 SASEGT. This CDR3 is CASSEYAQGGDSPLHF. The CDR3 bases are TGTGCCAGCAGTGAATATGCACAGGGGGGCGATTCACCCCTCCACTTT.

This sequence joins TRBV9 and TRBJ2-5; 8 bases line up with TRBD2. V trimming: 2 bases; J trimming: 1 base; junction bases outside the gene matches: 13. Per the germline V gene, CDR1 is SGDLS and CDR2 is YYNGEE. The CDR3 has 18 amino acids. CDR3 coding DNA: TGTGCCAGCAGCGTGGGGCTAGCGGGCCCTCCAGGCCAAGAGACCCAGTACTTC. Its translation is CASSVGLAGPPGQETQYF.

The chain couples TRBV27 to TRBJ1-4; D is unresolved. With 5 bases removed from V and 8 bases from J, the gap between germline ends came to 18 bases. Germline V gene sequence: CDR1 MNHEY, CDR2 SMNVEV (reference sequence). This CDR3 spans 15 amino acids. This CDR3 is CASSRAPSGAEKLFF. The CDR3 DNA reads as TGTGCCAGCAGTAGAGCTCCGTCGGGAGCGGAAAAACTGTTTTTT.

This clone is large in the sample. The V call is TRBV2, the J call TRBJ2-7; a weak D match, TRBD1 (6 bases). This CDR3 spans 11 amino acids. Trimming left V 11 bases short and J 4 bases short, with 12 bases between. Looked up from germline, CDR1 is SNHLY and CDR2 is FYNNEI. The CDR3 bases are TGTGCCTACCGGGACACTTACGAGCAGTACTTC. Amino acid sequence: CAYRDTYEQYF.

The J gene is TRBJ1-5, the V gene TRBV7-9; 8 nucleotides match TRBD1. This CDR3 spans 13 amino acids. Trimming removed 4 bases from V and 8 bases from J; junction bases left unmatched: 4. Germline CDR1 and CDR2: SEHNR and FQNEAQ (reference sequence). Here the CDR3 DNA reads TGTGCCAGCAGCTCCTCAGGGGGCGAGCCCCAGCATTTT. Translated, it gives CASSSSGGEPQHF.

This clone was picked up one time. The genes are TRBV3-1 (or the pseudogene TRBV3-2) and TRBJ1-2; TRBD1 agrees at 8 bases. The CDR3 has 13 amino acids. V lost 5 bases to trimming and J lost 5 bases; unmatched junction nucleotides: 4. CDR1 LGHDT and CDR2 YNNKEL come from the germline V gene (reference sequence). The CDR3 loop is CASSTRTGYGYTF. The CDR3 bases are TGTGCCAGCAGCACGCGGACAGGGTATGGCTACACCTTC.

The CDR3 here is CASSVPSGGAYNEQFF. In DNA, the CDR3 is TGTGCCAGCAGCGTTCCTAGCGGGGGGGCCTACAATGAGCAGTTCTTC. The chain is built from TRBV3-1 (or the pseudogene TRBV3-2) and TRBJ2-1, with 12 nucleotides matching TRBD2. CDR3 length: 16 amino acids. The V gene end was trimmed by 5 bases and the J gene end by 2 bases; junction bases not matched to a gene: 4. Germline V gene lookup returns CDR1 LGHDT and CDR2 YNNKEL (reference sequence).

The CDR3 nucleotides read TGTGCCAGCAGCTTGGCCGGGGGGGCTAAGGTAGATACGCAGTATTTT. Translated: CASSLAGGAKVDTQYF. This chain joins TRBV5-5 and TRBJ2-3; 8 positions match TRBD2. Germline values: CDR1 SGHKS, CDR2 YYEKEE (reference sequence). This CDR3 contains 16 residues. V trimming: 0 bases; J trimming: 5 bases; junction bases outside the gene matches: 8. Drawing the rest from reference TRBV5-5 and TRBJ2-3, the complete variable domain is DAGVTQSPTHLIKTRGQQVTLRCSPISGHKSVSWYQQVLGQGPQFIFQYYEKEERGRGNFPDRFSARQFPNYSSELNVNALLLGDSALYLCASSLAGGAKVDTQYFGPGTRLTVL.